These 5 T cell receptor beta chains came from one sample sequenced in a study of cytomegalovirus exposure and HLA in healthy donors (dated by TCRdb to the late 2010s). The receptor library was made with the immunoSEQ multiplex PCR assay. TCRdb took this table from immuneACCESS and kept in-frame rearrangements with V and J called. Such tables lack part of the clones; where checked against another copy, unresolved V genes explain under half of the gap, and the rest is unexplained. The table for this sample lists 67,000 or so clones; about 94% of them were counted only once. Around 1.5% of the sample is held by the ten biggest clonotypes. The sample was PBMCs. The origin of the receptors is a young man in good health and CMV-seropositive.

The rearrangement links TRBV29-1 to TRBJ1-2, with D possibly being TRBD1 (5 bases). The germline CDR1 and CDR2 sequences are SQVTM and ANQGSEA. This CDR3 comprises 13 residues. The ends were cut back, 2 bases at V and 3 bases at J, with 10 bases in the middle. In DNA, the CDR3 is TGCAGCGTTGAATCTCGCAGGGACTATGGCTACACCTTC. It encodes CSVESRRDYGYTF.

As DNA, the CDR3 is TGTGCCAGCTCACCAGGGCCTTACTACGAGCAGTACTTC. Amino acids: CASSPGPYYEQYF. The gene calls are TRBV18 and TRBJ2-7; D is unresolved. V lost 2 bases and J lost 3, with 8 bases in between. This CDR3 is 13 amino acids long. Germline V CDR1 and CDR2: KGHSH, LQKENI.

The chain employs TRBV9 and TRBJ2-3, with 8 nucleotides matching TRBD1. J lost 6 bases, V lost 3 bases, and 9 bases had no gene match. The CDR3 sequence is 15 residues long. Germline V gene sequence: CDR1 SGDLS, CDR2 YYNGEE. Here the CDR3 DNA reads TGTGCCAGCAGCGCGGGGGACAGGCTTGGCGATACGCAGTATTTT. Translating gives CASSAGDRLGDTQYF.

The V call is TRBV30, the J call TRBJ1-6; 7 positions agree with TRBD1. This CDR3 spans 20 amino acids. V was clipped by 4 bases and J by 0 bases; unmatched bases: 18. Germline CDR1 reads GTSNPN; CDR2 reads SVGIG (reference sequence). Here the CDR3 DNA reads TGTGCCTGGAATAACCCTCGGGACAGCAGGAAGAGCTCCTATAATTCACCCCTCCACTTT. Its translation: CAWNNPRDSRKSSYNSPLHF.

The gene calls are TRBV5-1 and TRBJ1-4; D unresolved. Deletions cut 0 bases from V and 0 bases from J, with 12 bases between. Germline CDR1 and CDR2: SGHRS and YFSETQ. The CDR3 covers 17 residues. In DNA, the CDR3 is TGCGCCAGCAGCTTGGTAGTGGGCTACGCAACTAATGAAAAACTGTTTTTT. Translating gives CASSLVVGYATNEKLFF.